The clone carrying this TCR beta chain came up a few times. Its antigen is as yet unknown. Trimming removed 5 bases from V and 4 bases from J; junction bases left unmatched: 5. This CDR3 spans 15 amino acids. The sample is drawn from a study of T cell repertoires in cytomegalovirus infection. Using its own MiXCR run on the reads, TCRdb lists one record per CDR3 protein. The sample has roughly 100,000 distinct CDR3 sequences, around 40% seen once; the top ten hold 65% to 75%. Here the sequenced sample was CD8+ T cells from cultured PBMCs, taken from culture after CMV antigen stimulation. The chain recombines TRBV12-3 or TRBV12-4 with TRBJ2-1; 10 bases fit TRBD1. The receptor was derived from a human donor in good health (CMV status not recorded). Some clones in this sample may be carry-over from other donors' samples. DNA for the CDR3: TGTGCCAGCAGTCTCGAGGGACAGGGGTACAATGAGCAGTTCTTC. Its translation is CASSLEGQGYNEQFF.